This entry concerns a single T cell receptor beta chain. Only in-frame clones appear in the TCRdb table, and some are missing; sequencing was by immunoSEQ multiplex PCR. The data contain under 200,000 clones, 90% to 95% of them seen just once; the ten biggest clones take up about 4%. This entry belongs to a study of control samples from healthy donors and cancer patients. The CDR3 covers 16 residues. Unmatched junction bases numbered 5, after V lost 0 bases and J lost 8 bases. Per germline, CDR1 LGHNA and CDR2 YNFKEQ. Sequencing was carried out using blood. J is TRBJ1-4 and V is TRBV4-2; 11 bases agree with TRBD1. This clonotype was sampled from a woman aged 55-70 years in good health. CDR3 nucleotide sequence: TGTGCCAGCAGCCAAGAGGGGACAGGGGGGAGCGAAAAACTGTTTTTT. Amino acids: CASSQEGTGGSEKLFF.